A single sample gave rise to the 21 T cell receptor beta chains below, sequenced in a study of T-cell memory formation after mild COVID-19. TCRdb ran MiXCR on the 5' RACE reads and lists one entry per CDR3 protein. The sample has some 150,000 distinct CDR3 sequences, less than 20% seen once. Material for sequencing was PBMCs or a T cell subset sorted from them (not recorded which). These receptors all come from an adult woman who had mild COVID-19 (a few samples of this study predate the infection). Cell type and time point are not known.

This chain joins TRBV15 and TRBJ2-5; 7 bases agree with TRBD1. The germline V gene encodes CDR1 LNHNV and CDR2 YYDKDF (reference sequence). This CDR3 region has 14 residues. Losses at the gene ends were 5 bases for V and 3 bases for J; bases not matched to a gene: 6. The CDR3 sequence: CATSEVTGKETQYF. In DNA, the CDR3 is TGTGCCACCAGCGAGGTGACAGGGAAAGAGACCCAGTACTTC. The variable domain in full, with the rest retrieved from reference TRBV15 and TRBJ2-5, is DAMVIQNPRYQVTQFGKPVTLSCSQTLNHNVMYWYQQKSSQAPKLLFHYYDKDFNNEADTPDNFQSRRPNTSFCFLDIRSPGLGDTAMYLCATSEVTGKETQYFGPGTRLLVL.

The V and J genes are TRBV6-2 or TRBV6-3 and TRBJ2-7, with 9 bases matching TRBD2. V shed 6 bases and J 7 bases; nucleotides not matched to a gene: 7. There are 13 residues in the CDR3. Germline V gene lookup returns CDR1 MNHEY and CDR2 SVGEGT. DNA of the CDR3: TGTGCCAGCAGGTGGACTAGCGTGGGAGAGCAGTACTTC. Its translation: CASRWTSVGEQYF.

The CDR3: CASNREFTGELFF. CDR3 nucleotides: TGTGCCAGCAACAGGGAGTTCACCGGGGAGCTGTTTTTT. This chain joins TRBV2 and TRBJ2-2, with D tentatively TRBD1 (6 bases). The CDR3 contains 13 residues. Trimming cost V 7 bases and J 4 bases, with 10 bases left between them. Germline CDR1 reads SNHLY; CDR2 reads FYNNEI.

This clonotype was observed a few times. Compared with germline, one end of the junction differs, possibly owing to a read error. V gene TRBV7-7 combines with J gene TRBJ2-7; TRBD1 matches at 7 bases. The length of the CDR3 is 14 residues. Germline V CDR1 and CDR2: SSHAT, FNYEAQ (reference sequence). CDR3 region: CASSPGDRSYEQYF. The CDR3 bases are TGTGCTAGCAGCCCAGGGGACAGATCCTACGAGCAGTACTTC.

This clonotype was seen more than once but under ten times. CDR3 sequence reads: CASSLGQANQPQHF. Here the CDR3 DNA reads TGCGCCAGCAGCTTGGGACAGGCCAATCAGCCCCAGCATTTT. The chain links TRBV5-1 to TRBJ1-5, with a possible D match to TRBD1 (6 bases). Germline loops: CDR1 SGHRS, CDR2 YFSETQ. The CDR3 runs to 14 residues. V lost 0 bases, J lost 3 bases, and 7 bases lay in between.

The V call is TRBV7-2, the J call TRBJ2-2, with 9 bases fitting TRBD2. V lost 3 bases, J lost 7 bases, and 12 bases stayed unmatched. CDR3 size: 17 residues. Germline lookup yields CDR1 SGHTA and CDR2 FQGNSA. CDR3 sequence (DNA): TGTGCCAGCAGCTTTCCCCTCGGCGGGGGGGCTGACGGGGAGCTGTTTTTT. Translating it yields CASSFPLGGGADGELFF.

This clonotype was detected ten times or more. This chain links TRBV7-2 with TRBJ2-3; perhaps TRBD2 as D (6 bases). The V gene's germline CDR1 is SGHTA and CDR2 FQGNSA. CDR3 size: 17 residues. Deletions cut 1 base from V and 2 bases from J, with 16 bases between. CDR3 bases: TGTGCCAGCAGCTTAGTAGCGGTCGGCACCTCCACAGATACGCAGTATTTT. Translation gives CASSLVAVGTSTDTQYF.

This chain joins TRBV7-3 and TRBJ2-1, with 11 bases fitting TRBD2. The CDR3 totals 19 residues. V dropped 4 bases and J dropped 8; count of bases not matched to a gene: 19. Germline loops: CDR1 SGHTA, CDR2 FQGTGA. This CDR3 reads CASSSSYPGLADGGDEQFF. The CDR3 DNA reads TGTGCCAGCAGCTCGTCCTATCCGGGACTAGCGGATGGCGGGGATGAGCAGTTCTTC.

This sequence joins TRBV7-2 and TRBJ2-1, with TRBD1 identical over 7 bases. CDR3 length: 16 residues. CDR1 is SGHTA and CDR2 is FQGNSA in the germline V gene. V was clipped by 6 bases and J by 6 bases; unmatched bases: 14. CDR3 protein: CASRSGTADGFNEQFF. CDR3 DNA: TGTGCCAGCAGATCCGGGACAGCGGACGGTTTCAATGAGCAGTTCTTC.

The chain employs TRBV20-1 and TRBJ1-2; possible D gene TRBD1, 5 bases. The CDR3 has 11 residues. V lost 4 bases, J lost 4 bases, and 7 bases lay in between. Germline CDR1 reads DFQATT; CDR2 reads SNEGSKA (reference sequence). CDR3 sequence: CSATQGYGYTF. The DNA for the CDR3 is TGCAGTGCTACCCAGGGCTATGGCTACACCTTC.

The chain links TRBV4-1 to TRBJ1-3; weak D call: TRBD1 (5 bases). V was trimmed by 4 bases and J by 0 bases, leaving 13 bases between them. The CDR3 contains 16 residues. The germline gives CDR1 MGHRA, CDR2 YSYEKL. The CDR3 DNA sequence: TGCGCCAGCAGCCCACGGCAGGGACTCTCTGGAAACACCATATATTTT. This encodes CASSPRQGLSGNTIYF.

This rearrangement joins TRBV5-4 to TRBJ2-3, with unresolved D. Germline V lookup: CDR1 SGHNT, CDR2 YYREEE (reference sequence). CDR3 size: 15 residues. With 4 bases removed from V and 1 base from J, the gap between germline ends came to 13 bases. The CDR3 is CASSPTPAGTDTQYF. Here the CDR3 DNA reads TGTGCCAGCAGCCCTACCCCGGCAGGCACAGATACGCAGTATTTT. The full variable domain, with the rest looked up from reference TRBV5-4 and TRBJ2-3, is ETGVTQSPTHLIKTRGQQVTLRCSSQSGHNTVSWYQQALGQGPQFIFQYYREEENGRGNFPPRFSGLQFPNYSSELNVNALELDDSALYLCASSPTPAGTDTQYFGPGTRLTVL.

J is TRBJ1-1 and V is TRBV30; no clear D gene. Trimming stripped 2 bases from V and 4 bases from J, with 5 bases between. Germline CDR1 is GTSNPN and CDR2 is SVGIG (reference sequence). This CDR3 spans 11 amino acids. CDR3 sequence: CAWSIGTEAFF. The CDR3, as DNA: TGTGCCTGGAGTATCGGCACTGAAGCTTTCTTT.

CDR3 loop: CASSIQGAVGNEQFF. The CDR3 nucleotides read TGTGCCAGTAGTATTCAGGGGGCGGTCGGCAATGAGCAGTTCTTC. The chain links TRBV19 to TRBJ2-1; 8 nucleotides line up with TRBD1. The CDR3 sequence is 15 residues long. The germline gives CDR1 LNHDA, CDR2 SQIVND (reference sequence). V was clipped by 3 bases and J by 6 bases; unmatched bases: 7.

The rearrangement uses TRBV5-1 and TRBJ1-4, with a possible D match to TRBD1 (5 bases). Germline-derived CDR1 and CDR2 are SGHRS and YFSETQ. Trimming removed 3 bases from V and 0 bases from J, with 15 bases in between. The CDR3 runs 17 residues. Here the CDR3 DNA reads TGCGCCAGCAGCTCGGGACTCCTTAAGGCAACTAATGAAAAACTGTTTTTT. This codes for CASSSGLLKATNEKLFF.

The chain joins TRBV7-2 to TRBJ1-1; TRBD1 matches 7 bases. Germline CDR1 reads SGHTA; CDR2 reads FQGNSA. CDR3 length equals 14 residues. Trimming took 3 bases from V and 2 from J; bases not matched to a gene: 3. The CDR3 region has the DNA TGTGCCAGCAGCTTCCGACAGGGAAACACTGAAGCTTTCTTT. It encodes CASSFRQGNTEAFF.

CDR3 amino acids: CASRGTGLDEQYF. CDR3 in DNA: TGTGCCAGCAGAGGGACAGGGCTTGACGAGCAGTACTTC. V is TRBV5-4 and J is TRBJ2-7, with 9 bases aligning to TRBD1. The V gene end was trimmed by 5 bases and the J gene end by 5 bases; junction bases not matched to a gene: 5. From germline, CDR1 is SGHNT and CDR2 YYREEE (reference sequence). CDR3 length: 13 amino acids.

The V gene is TRBV12-3 or TRBV12-4, the J gene TRBJ1-2, with unresolved D. CDR3 size: 16 residues. V dropped 5 bases and J dropped 2 bases, with 18 bases sitting between them. CDR3 in amino acids: CASSPRWAGTNYGYTF. DNA of the CDR3: TGTGCCAGCAGTCCGCGCTGGGCCGGCACGAACTATGGCTACACCTTC.

This clonotype was seen once. The V and J genes are TRBV14 and TRBJ1-5, with TRBD1 as a possible D gene (5 bases). The germline gives CDR1 SGHDN, CDR2 FVKESK. Trimming removed 4 bases from V and 7 bases from J, with 11 bases in between. The CDR3 loop spans 13 amino acids. The CDR3 sequence: CASSRGGVQPQHF. CDR3 DNA sequence: TGTGCCAGCAGCCGGGGAGGGGTACAGCCCCAGCATTTT. Full variable domain (rest looked up from reference TRBV14 and TRBJ1-5): EAGVTQFPSHSVIEKGQTVTLRCDPISGHDNLYWYRRVMGKEIKFLLHFVKESKQDESGMPNNRFLAERTGGTYSTLKVQPAELEDSGVYFCASSRGGVQPQHFGDGTRLSIL.

This clonotype was recorded a few times. The CDR3 reads CASSSGTRGYEQYF. DNA of the CDR3: TGTGCCAGCAGCAGCGGGACTAGGGGCTACGAGCAGTACTTC. The J gene is TRBJ2-7, the V gene TRBV13, with 8 nucleotides matching TRBD2. This CDR3 is built from 14 residues. Germline loops: CDR1 PRHDT, CDR2 FYEKMQ (reference sequence). V trimming: 5 bases; J trimming: 3 bases; junction bases outside the gene matches: 6.

The chain uses TRBV20-1 and TRBJ1-1, with 9 bases identical to TRBD1. V shed 3 bases and J 2 bases; nucleotides not matched to a gene: 7. This CDR3 comprises 15 residues. CDR1 and CDR2 from the germline V gene are DFQATT and SNEGSKA (reference sequence). CDR3 in DNA: TGCAGTGCTAGGAAACCGGGACAGGGTAACACTGAAGCTTTCTTT. This gives the protein CSARKPGQGNTEAFF.